Detailed here is one T cell receptor beta chain. An end of the junction differs from the germline gene, which may be a read error. The data belong to a study of shared clonotypes between healthy human individuals. Study-wide background: The donors, two women and three men, were aged 18 to 49.

The CDR3 sequence is 13 residues long. Germline V gene data show CDR1 as MGHRA and CDR2 as YSYEKL. Only in-frame clones appear in the TCRdb table, and some are missing; sequencing was by immunoSEQ multiplex PCR. Of millions of clones listed, approximately 94% are singletons. Healthy HIV-negative adults without recent acute infections or vaccinations served as donors. The sample comprised naive CD4+ T cells sorted from blood. The subset denotes: CD45RA+ positively selected. The TCR comes from a man aged 18 to 30 in good health. The chain combines TRBV4-1 with TRBJ2-7; 9 bases match TRBD1. CDR3 sequence reads: CASSEDRGYEQYF. The DNA for the CDR3 is TGCGCCAGCAGCGAAGACAGGGGGTACGAGCAGTACTTC.